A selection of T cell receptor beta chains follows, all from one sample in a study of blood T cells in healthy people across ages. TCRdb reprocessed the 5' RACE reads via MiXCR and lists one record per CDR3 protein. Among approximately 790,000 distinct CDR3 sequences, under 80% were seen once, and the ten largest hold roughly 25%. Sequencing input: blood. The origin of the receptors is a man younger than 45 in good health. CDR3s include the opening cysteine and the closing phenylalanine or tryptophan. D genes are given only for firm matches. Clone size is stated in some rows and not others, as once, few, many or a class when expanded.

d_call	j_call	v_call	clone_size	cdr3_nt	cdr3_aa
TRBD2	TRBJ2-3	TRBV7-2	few	TGTGCCAGCAGCTGGGGACTAGACCCAGATACGCAGTATTTT	CASSWGLDPDTQYF
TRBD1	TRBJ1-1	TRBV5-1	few	TGCGCCAGCAGCGCTACAGGGGGTAGAAACACTGAAGCTTTCTTT	CASSATGGRNTEAFF
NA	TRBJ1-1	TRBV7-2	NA	TGTGCCAGCAGCTTAAGGACAAAGACGGACACTGAAGCTTTCTTT	CASSLRTKTDTEAFF
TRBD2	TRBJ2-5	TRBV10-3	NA	TGTGCCACACTAAGGACTAGCGGGGGTTACGGGACCCAGTACTTC	CATLRTSGGYGTQYF
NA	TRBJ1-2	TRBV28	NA	NA	CASSTSDSEGYGYTF
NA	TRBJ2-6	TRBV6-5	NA	TGTGCCAGCAGTCTACAGTTACTTGACTCTGGGGCCAACGTCCTGACTTTC	CASSLQLLDSGANVLTF
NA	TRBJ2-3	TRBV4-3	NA	TGCGCCAGCAGCCAAGATCCGGGGCCTAGCACAGATACGCAGTATTTT	CASSQDPGPSTDTQYF
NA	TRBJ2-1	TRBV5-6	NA	TGTGCCAGCAGCCCGAACCTAGCGAATGAGCAGTTCTTC	CASSPNLANEQFF
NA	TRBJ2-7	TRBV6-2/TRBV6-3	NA	TGTGCCAGCAGTTACCCCAGGGACGGGTACTACGAGCAGTACTTC	CASSYPRDGYYEQYF
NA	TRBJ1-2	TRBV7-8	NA	TGTGCCAGCAGTCCGGGGGGCGCGGGGCCTGGCTACACCTTC	CASSPGGAGPGYTF
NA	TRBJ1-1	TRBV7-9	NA	TGTGCCAGCACCCAATACAGGGATCAGAACACTGAAGCTTTCTTT	CASTQYRDQNTEAFF
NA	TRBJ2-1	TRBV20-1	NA	TGCAGTGCTAGAGATCTCTCAGACTCCTACAATGAGCAGTTCTTC	CSARDLSDSYNEQFF
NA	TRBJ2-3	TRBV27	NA	TGTGCCAGCAGTTTAAGGTTAGGGGGGCCTAGCACAGATACGCAGTATTTT	CASSLRLGGPSTDTQYF
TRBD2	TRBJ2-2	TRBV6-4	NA	TGTGCCAGCGGTCCAGCGGGGGGGCAAAACACCGGGGAGCTGTTTTTT	CASGPAGGQNTGELFF
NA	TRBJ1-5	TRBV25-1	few	TGTGCCGAGCAGCCCCAGCATTTT	CAEQPQHF
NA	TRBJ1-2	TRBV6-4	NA	TGTGCCACCCAGTCCCTATACAGGGAGGGCGACTATGGCTACACCTTC	CATQSLYREGDYGYTF
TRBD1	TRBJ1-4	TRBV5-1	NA	TGCGCCAGCAGCTTGGGGCAGGGGGTAGCGGCTGAAAAACTGTTTTTT	CASSLGQGVAAEKLFF
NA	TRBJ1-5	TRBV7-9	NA	TGTGCCAGCAGCTTAGGGGCCCGGAGGCCCCAGCATTTT	CASSLGARRPQHF
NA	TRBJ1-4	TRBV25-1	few	TGTGCCAGCAGCTCTTATAATGAAAAACTGTTTTTT	CASSSYNEKLFF
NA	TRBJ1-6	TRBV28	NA	TGTGCCAGCAGTTTAGACAGACGAGCAATTTCACCCCTCCACTTT	CASSLDRRAISPLHF
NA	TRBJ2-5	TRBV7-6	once	TGTGCCAGCAGCCAGTACGTCCCTGGGGCACAAGAGACCCAGTACTTC	CASSQYVPGAQETQYF
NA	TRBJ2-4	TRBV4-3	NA	TGCGCCAGCAGCCAAGACCGGACTGAAGGTAACATTCAGTACTTC	CASSQDRTEGNIQYF
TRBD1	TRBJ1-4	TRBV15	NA	TGTGCCACCGGACAGGGAACAGCTAATGAAAAACTGTTTTTT	CATGQGTANEKLFF
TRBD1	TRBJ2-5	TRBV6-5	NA	TGTGCCAGCAGTTTAAGACAGGGTCGTCGGGAGACCCAGTACTTC	CASSLRQGRRETQYF
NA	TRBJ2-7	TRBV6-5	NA	TGTGCCAGCAGAACGGGATTACGCTCGGGTTACGAGCAGTACTTC	CASRTGLRSGYEQYF
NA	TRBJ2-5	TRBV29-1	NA	TGCAGCGTTGGGACACGGGAGACCCAGTACTTC	CSVGTRETQYF
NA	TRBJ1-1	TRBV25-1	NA	TGTGCCAGCAACGAGGGGTACACTGAAGCTTTCTTT	CASNEGYTEAFF
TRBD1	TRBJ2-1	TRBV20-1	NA	TGCAGTGCGAACGACAGGGTCCGGCCCTACAATGAACAGTTCTTC	CSANDRVRPYNEQFF
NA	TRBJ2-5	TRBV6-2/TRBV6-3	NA	TGTGCCAGCAGGCCCTCCCTCGCGGGGGAGACCCAGTACTTC	CASRPSLAGETQYF
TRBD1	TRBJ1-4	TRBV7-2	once	TGTGCCAGCAGCTTACAGGGGGTACGGGAAAAACTGTTTTTT	CASSLQGVREKLFF
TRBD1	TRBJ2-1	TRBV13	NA	TGTGCCAGCACCGCGGACAGGGACAATGAGCAGTTCTTC	CASTADRDNEQFF
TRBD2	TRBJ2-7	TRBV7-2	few	TGTGCCAGCAGCCTTTCCTACCAGCGGGGGTTATCCTACGAGCAGTACTTC	CASSLSYQRGLSYEQYF
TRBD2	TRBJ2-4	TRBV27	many	TGTGCCAGCAGCCGACTCGGGGGGATGGACATTCAGTACTTC	CASSRLGGMDIQYF
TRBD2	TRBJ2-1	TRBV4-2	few	TGTGCCAGCAGCCAAGCTCTAGCGGTTAATGAGCAGTTCTTC	CASSQALAVNEQFF
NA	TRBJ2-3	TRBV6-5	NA	TGTGCCAGCCGAATGATGGATACGCAGTATTTT	CASRMMDTQYF
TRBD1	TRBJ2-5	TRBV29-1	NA	TGCAGCGCGACGCGACAGGGGGAAGAGACCCAGTACTTC	CSATRQGEETQYF
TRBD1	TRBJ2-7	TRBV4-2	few	TGTGCCAGCAGCCAAGAACCGGGACAGGGCTACGAGCAGTACTTC	CASSQEPGQGYEQYF
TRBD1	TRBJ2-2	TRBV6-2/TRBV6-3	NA	TGTGCCAGCAGGAAAGACCCAGGGGGAGCCGGGGAGCTGTTTTTT	CASRKDPGGAGELFF
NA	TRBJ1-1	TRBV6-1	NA	TGTGCCAGCTTTCACACTGAAGCTTTCTTT	CASFHTEAFF
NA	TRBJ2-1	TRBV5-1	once	TGCGCCAGCAAGTTGGGGAGTGAGCAGTTCTTC	CASKLGSEQFF
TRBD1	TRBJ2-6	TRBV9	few	TGTGCCAGCAGCCCGAGACAGGGGGCCGGTGGGGCCAACGTCCTGACTTTC	CASSPRQGAGGANVLTF
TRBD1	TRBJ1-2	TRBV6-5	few	TGTGCCAGCAGGGGGGCCGGGACAGGGGGCGAAGGCTACACCTTC	CASRGAGTGGEGYTF
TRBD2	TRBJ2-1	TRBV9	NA	TGTGCCAGCAGCGCGACTAGCGTTCTGGGCGATGAGCAGTTCTTC	CASSATSVLGDEQFF
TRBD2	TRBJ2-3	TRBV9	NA	TGTGCCAGCAGCCCTAGCGGGGGTGATGATACGCAGTATTTT	CASSPSGGDDTQYF
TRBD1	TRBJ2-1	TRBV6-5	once	TGTGCCAGCAGTATGACAGGGGCGGATTACAATGAGCAGTTCTTC	CASSMTGADYNEQFF
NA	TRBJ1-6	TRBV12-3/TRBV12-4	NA	TGTGCCAGTAGAACGGGGGTATATACTTCACCCCTCCACTTT	CASRTGVYTSPLHF
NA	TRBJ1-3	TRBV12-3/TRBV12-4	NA	TGTGCCAGCAGTCCCGGGGGGGGTTGGGGAAACACCATATATTTT	CASSPGGGWGNTIYF
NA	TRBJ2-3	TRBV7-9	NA	TGTGCCAGCAGCCCATGGGGCGGGTCCGTCACAGATACGCAGTATTTT	CASSPWGGSVTDTQYF
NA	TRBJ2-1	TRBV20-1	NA	TGCAGTGCTAGAGACGGGCGGCCGACTTTGGATGAGCAGTTCTTC	CSARDGRPTLDEQFF
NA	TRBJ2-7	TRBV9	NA	TGTGCCAGCAGCGACACACAGGGTTTCCCCTACGAGCAGTACTTC	CASSDTQGFPYEQYF
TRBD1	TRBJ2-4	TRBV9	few	TGTGCCAGCAGCGCCCAACAGGGGGCCTTGGGGGAGCAGTACTTC	CASSAQQGALGEQYF
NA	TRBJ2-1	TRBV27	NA	TGTGCCAGCGGGAAATGGGAGCAGTTCTTC	CASGKWEQFF
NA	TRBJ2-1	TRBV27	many	TGTGCCAGCAGCTCGGGACACCTGGAGAACAATGAGCAGTTCTTC	CASSSGHLENNEQFF
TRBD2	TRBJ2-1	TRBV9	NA	TGTGCCAGCAGCGTAGAGGTAGGGACTAGCTACAATGAGCAGTTCTTC	CASSVEVGTSYNEQFF
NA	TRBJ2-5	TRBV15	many	TGTGCCACCAGCAGACCAACAGGGAGGCAAGAGACCCAGTACTTC	CATSRPTGRQETQYF